One sample yielded the 28 T cell receptor beta chains listed below, sequenced in a study of shared clonotypes between healthy human individuals. Repertoires were generated with immunoSEQ multiplex PCR, while TCRdb's copy carries only in-frame clones and drops some. The table records about 2 million clones, approximately 94% of them present only once. Terminally differentiated effector memory CD45RA+ cells were excluded from the naive CD8 cells, which were CD45RO-negative and positively selected for CCR7. Sequencing used naive CD8+ T cells sorted from blood. Receptor source: a man between 18 and 29 years old in good health.

This clone was counted a single time. The rearrangement links TRBV13 to TRBJ1-1; D is undetermined. This CDR3 has 13 residues. Looked up from germline, CDR1 is PRHDT and CDR2 is FYEKMQ (reference sequence). The ends were cut back, 4 bases at V and 0 bases at J, with 6 bases in the middle. The CDR3 loop is CASSSSVNTEAFF. CDR3 DNA sequence: TGTGCCAGCAGCTCTTCCGTGAACACTGAAGCTTTCTTT.

The rearrangement links TRBV27 to TRBJ2-5; 8 bases line up with TRBD2. Germline CDR1 MNHEY, CDR2 SMNVEV (reference sequence). The CDR3 length is 17 residues. V shed 2 bases, J shed 2 bases, and the junction held 10 bases outside the gene matches. CDR3 residues: CASSLVSGRGAQETQYF. The CDR3 DNA reads TGTGCCAGCAGTTTAGTCAGCGGGCGGGGGGCACAAGAGACCCAGTACTTC.

The chain joins TRBV28 to TRBJ1-1; D is ambiguous. The CDR3 has 13 residues. Per germline, CDR1 MDHEN and CDR2 SYDVKM. The V and J ends lost 11 bases and 1 base respectively, with 14 bases between them. CDR3 in DNA: TGTGCCGGGAGGAGGGATCCGAACACTGAAGCTTTCTTT. This codes for CAGRRDPNTEAFF. Full variable domain (missing parts from reference TRBV28 and TRBJ1-1): DVKVTQSSRYLVKRTGEKVFLECVQDMDHENMFWYRQDPGLGLRLIYFSYDVKMKEKGDIPEGYSVSREKKERFSLILESASTNQTSMYLCAGRRDPNTEAFFGQGTRLTVV.

The rearrangement joins TRBV4-2 to TRBJ2-1, with a possible D match to TRBD2 (6 bases). Trimming removed 3 bases from V and 4 bases from J, with 22 bases in between. Per the germline V gene, CDR1 is LGHNA and CDR2 is YNFKEQ. The CDR3 is 18 residues long. Here the CDR3 DNA reads TGTGCCAGCAGCCAGGACAATCCGGGGGACCTAACTTACAATGAGCAGTTCTTC. It yields the protein CASSQDNPGDLTYNEQFF.

The chain employs TRBV5-6 and TRBJ2-3; 7 positions match TRBD1. Germline CDR1 and CDR2: SGHDT and YYEEEE. J was trimmed by 9 bases and V by 4 bases; bases with no gene match: 8. This CDR3 is 13 amino acids long. CDR3 nucleotide sequence: TGTGCCAGCAGCCCCTGGGACAGAGAGACGCAGTATTTT. Its protein product is CASSPWDRETQYF.

The gene calls are TRBV27 and TRBJ2-7; D possibly corresponds to TRBD2 (6 bases). The length of the CDR3 is 13 residues. Germline lookup yields CDR1 MNHEY and CDR2 SMNVEV (reference sequence). With 5 bases removed from V and 2 bases from J, the gap between germline ends came to 10 bases. The CDR3 loop reads CASSPWGAYEQYF. DNA of the CDR3: TGTGCCAGCAGTCCCTGGGGGGCCTACGAGCAGTACTTC.

The chain uses TRBV6-5 and TRBJ1-1, with a possible D match to TRBD1 (5 bases). Germline values: CDR1 MNHEY, CDR2 SVGAGI. V was shortened by 2 bases and J by 2 bases, with 9 bases between the two germline ends. The CDR3 has 14 amino acids. The CDR3 spells CASSYIGANTEAFF. The CDR3 DNA is TGTGCCAGCAGTTACATTGGGGCAAACACTGAAGCTTTCTTT.

The chain recombines TRBV7-8 with TRBJ2-2; no clear D gene. The CDR3 runs 17 residues. The V end lost 5 bases, the J end lost 4 bases, and 20 bases lay between the germline ends. From germline, CDR1 is SGHVS and CDR2 FQNEAQ. The CDR3, as DNA: TGTGCCAGCAGCCCGCCACCCAGGACGCTCGGCACCGGGGAGCTGTTTTTT. This gives the protein CASSPPPRTLGTGELFF. The whole variable domain, filled in from reference TRBV7-8 and TRBJ2-2, reads GAGVSQSPRYKVAKRGQDVALRCDPISGHVSLFWYQQALGQGPEFLTYFQNEAQLDKSGLPSDRFFAERPEGSVSTLKIQRTQQEDSAVYLCASSPPPRTLGTGELFFGEGSRLTVL.

The chain has TRBV6-5 and TRBJ1-1; D not resolved. The germline V gene encodes CDR1 MNHEY and CDR2 SVGAGI. V lost 5 bases and J lost 3, with 16 bases in between. This CDR3 region has 15 residues. CDR3 sequence (DNA): TGTGCCAGCAGTAGTTCGAGGGCTCGGGACACTGAAGCTTTCTTT. Its translation is CASSSSRARDTEAFF.

J is TRBJ2-5 and V is TRBV7-8; a weak D match, TRBD1 (5 bases). CDR1 and CDR2 (germline): SGHVS, FQNEAQ. This CDR3 comprises 14 residues. The V gene lost 5 bases and the J gene lost 1 base, with 11 bases spanning the gap. The CDR3 bases are TGTGCCAGCAGCCCCGGACAAGTCCAAGAGACCCAGTACTTC. Its translation is CASSPGQVQETQYF. Combining the CDR3 with reference TRBV7-8 and TRBJ2-5 gives the whole variable domain GAGVSQSPRYKVAKRGQDVALRCDPISGHVSLFWYQQALGQGPEFLTYFQNEAQLDKSGLPSDRFFAERPEGSVSTLKIQRTQQEDSAVYLCASSPGQVQETQYFGPGTRLLVL.

J is TRBJ2-7 and V is TRBV27; weak D call: TRBD2 (7 bases). The CDR3 is 16 amino acids. Germline V CDR1 and CDR2: MNHEY, SMNVEV (reference sequence). V lost 5 bases to trimming and J lost 6 bases, with 23 bases between them. CDR3 amino acids: CASSPLGRGHPIEQYF. The CDR3 bases are TGTGCCAGCAGTCCGCTCGGGCGGGGGCACCCTATCGAGCAGTACTTC.

The chain links TRBV27 to TRBJ1-1; 7 nucleotides agree with TRBD1. The J segment lost 4 bases and the V segment lost 7 bases, leaving 6 bases of the junction unmatched. This CDR3 comprises 13 residues. The germline V gene encodes CDR1 MNHEY and CDR2 SMNVEV (reference sequence). This CDR3 is CASIAGGGTEAFF. The DNA of the CDR3 is TGTGCCAGCATTGCAGGGGGAGGCACTGAAGCTTTCTTT.

With respect to this clone: This may stem from a read error, because a much larger clone lies one nucleotide away. The same CDR3 is also encoded by other DNA sequences in this sample. V and J are TRBV4-1 and TRBJ2-7, with 7 positions matching TRBD1. Looked up from germline, CDR1 is MGHRA and CDR2 is YSYEKL. J was trimmed by 3 bases and V by 1 base; bases with no gene match: 3. This CDR3 is built from 14 residues. CDR3 amino acids: CASSQVDRDYEQYF. The CDR3 bases are TGCGCCAGCAGCCAAGTTGACAGGGACTACGAGCAGTACTTC.

The V call is TRBV11-2, the J call TRBJ2-7; D uncertain. V was pared by 1 base and J by 7 bases, with 11 bases between. Germline V lookup: CDR1 SGHAT, CDR2 FQNNGV. This CDR3 contains 13 residues. This CDR3 reads CASSLVQIGEQYF. CDR3 nucleotides: TGTGCCAGCAGCTTAGTGCAAATTGGGGAGCAGTACTTC. Based on the CDR3 plus reference TRBV11-2 and TRBJ2-7, the full variable domain is EAGVAQSPRYKIIEKRQSVAFWCNPISGHATLYWYQQILGQGPKLLIQFQNNGVVDDSQLPKDRFSAERLKGVDSTLKIQPAKLEDSAVYLCASSLVQIGEQYFGPGTRLTVT.

The chain employs TRBV11-2 and TRBJ2-5, with 9 bases matching TRBD2. The CDR3 covers 16 residues. V was pared by 1 base and J by 0 bases, with 3 bases of the junction left unmatched. Per the germline V gene, CDR1 is SGHAT and CDR2 is FQNNGV. The CDR3 is CASSLVPSGDQETQYF. The CDR3, as DNA: TGTGCCAGCAGCTTAGTCCCTAGCGGGGACCAAGAGACCCAGTACTTC.

The gene calls are TRBV6-6 and TRBJ2-7; the D gene is possibly TRBD2 (5 bases). CDR3 length: 14 residues. V lost 5 bases to trimming and J lost 0 bases, with 11 bases between them. CDR1 and CDR2 from the germline V gene are MNHNY and SVGAGI (reference sequence). DNA for the CDR3: TGTGCCAGCAGTCCCGGGAACCCCTCCTACGAGCAGTACTTC. Translation: CASSPGNPSYEQYF.

J is TRBJ2-2 and V is TRBV4-3; D is perhaps TRBD1 (5 bases). Germline V gives CDR1 LGHNA, CDR2 YSLEER. The germline V and J ends were trimmed by 2 bases and 7 bases, with 11 bases remaining between them. This CDR3 has 14 amino acids. CDR3 DNA sequence: TGCGCCAGCAGCCAACTTCAGGGTTTCGGGGAGCTGTTTTTT. It specifies CASSQLQGFGELFF.

J is TRBJ2-7 and V is TRBV20-1; a weak D match, TRBD2 (5 bases). The germline V gene encodes CDR1 DFQATT and CDR2 SNEGSKA (reference sequence). V gave up 0 bases and J gave up 12 bases, with 12 bases separating them. The CDR3 covers 11 residues. The CDR3 sequence is CSARDLGSLYF. In nucleotides, the CDR3 is TGCAGTGCTAGAGATCTTGGGAGTCTGTACTTC.

The rearrangement uses TRBV27 and TRBJ2-2, with a possible D match to TRBD2 (5 bases). The CDR3 loop spans 16 amino acids. The germline CDR1 and CDR2 sequences are MNHEY and SMNVEV (reference sequence). V was pared by 7 bases and J by 6 bases, with 21 bases between. The DNA of the CDR3 is TGTGCCAGCAAGTCTGAGGCGGGTTCAGCTTCCGGGGAGCTGTTTTTT. It translates to CASKSEAGSASGELFF.

The J gene is TRBJ2-7, the V gene TRBV10-2; weak D call: TRBD1 (5 bases). Trimming pared 2 bases from V and 7 bases from J, leaving 9 bases between. This CDR3 has 12 residues. The germline gives CDR1 WSHSY, CDR2 SAAADI. CDR3 region: CASSEGAGEQYF. In DNA form, the CDR3 reads TGCGCCAGCAGTGAGGGGGCAGGGGAGCAGTACTTC.

This chain uses TRBV6-5 with TRBJ1-6; 8 bases align to TRBD1. Germline V lookup: CDR1 MNHEY, CDR2 SVGAGI. V shed 6 bases and J 7 bases; nucleotides not matched to a gene: 5. This CDR3 contains 14 residues. CDR3: CASSPTGVNSPLHF. The CDR3, as DNA: TGTGCCAGCAGCCCGACAGGGGTAAATTCACCCCTCCACTTT.

The gene calls are TRBV6-5 and TRBJ2-1; no definite D call. Germline lookup yields CDR1 MNHEY and CDR2 SVGAGI. The CDR3 contains 14 residues. The ends were cut back, 6 bases at V and 0 bases at J, with 9 bases in the middle. CDR3 residues: CASSSGPSYNEQFF. The CDR3 DNA reads as TGTGCCAGCAGCTCCGGACCCTCCTACAATGAGCAGTTCTTC.

This chain joins TRBV28 and TRBJ2-6; D is undetermined. The V gene lost 5 bases and the J gene lost 0 bases, with 17 bases spanning the gap. The CDR3 is 18 residues long. Germline CDR1 reads MDHEN; CDR2 reads SYDVKM. The DNA for the CDR3 is TGTGCCAGCAGTCCGATCGGCGGATCCTTCTCTGGGGCCAACGTCCTGACTTTC. Its translation: CASSPIGGSFSGANVLTF.

The chain employs TRBV6-5 and TRBJ2-1; D is uncertain. This CDR3 is built from 15 residues. V shed 4 bases and J shed 0 bases, with 10 bases lying between them. Germline V gene data show CDR1 as MNHEY and CDR2 as SVGAGI. Here the CDR3 DNA reads TGTGCCAGCAGTTCAGACTGGGACTCCTACAATGAGCAGTTCTTC. Amino acids: CASSSDWDSYNEQFF.

J is TRBJ2-1 and V is TRBV6-1; perhaps TRBD1 as D (6 bases). CDR1 is MNHNS, CDR2 SASEGT, per germline. Trimming shortened V by 5 bases and J by 3 bases, and 14 bases separated the two germline ends. The length of the CDR3 is 15 residues. The CDR3 protein is CASSTQGQFYNEQFF. CDR3 DNA: TGTGCCAGCAGTACACAGGGCCAATTCTACAATGAGCAGTTCTTC.

With respect to this clone: The identical CDR3 is also encoded by other nucleotide sequences in the sample. The chain has TRBV4-1 and TRBJ2-7, with D uncertain. Per the germline V gene, CDR1 is MGHRA and CDR2 is YSYEKL. V shed 1 base and J shed 3 bases, with 7 bases lying between them. CDR3 length: 13 amino acids. The CDR3 coding sequence is TGCGCCAGCAGCCAAGGGTCCGACTACGAGCAGTACTTC. Its translation: CASSQGSDYEQYF.

J is TRBJ2-7 and V is TRBV5-8; 9 bases are a match to TRBD1. The CDR3 extends over 16 amino acids. Per germline, CDR1 SGHTS and CDR2 YDEGEE. Trimming cost V 4 bases and J 7 bases; bases outside gene matches: 15. Here the CDR3 reads CASSIGPGTGMGEQYF. The CDR3 DNA reads TGTGCCAGCAGCATTGGGCCCGGGACAGGGATGGGGGAGCAGTACTTC. Based on the CDR3 plus reference TRBV5-8 and TRBJ2-7, the full variable domain is EAGVTQSPTHLIKTRGQQATLRCSPISGHTSVYWYQQALGLGLQFLLWYDEGEERNRGNFPPRFSGRQFPNYSSELNVNALELEDSALYLCASSIGPGTGMGEQYFGPGTRLTVT.

The chain is built from TRBV5-1 and TRBJ1-1, with D uncertain. This CDR3 contains 15 residues. V dropped 1 base and J dropped 1 base, with 11 bases sitting between them. Germline assignment: CDR1 SGHRS and CDR2 YFSETQ. The DNA of the CDR3 is TGCGCCAGCAGCTTGAATGCGGGCGCGAACACTGAAGCTTTCTTT. This sequence encodes CASSLNAGANTEAFF. Looking up the rest from reference TRBV5-1 and TRBJ1-1 gives the full variable domain: KAGVTQTPRYLIKTRGQQVTLSCSPISGHRSVSWYQQTPGQGLQFLFEYFSETQRNKGNFPGRFSGRQFSNSRSEMNVSTLELGDSALYLCASSLNAGANTEAFFGQGTRLTVV.